The 16 T cell receptor beta chains in this list originate from one sample, sequenced in a study of OX40 agonist ivuxolimab in advanced cancers. Profiling relied on immunoSEQ multiplex PCR, and the TCRdb table lists in-frame clones only, not all of them. The table lists under 15,000 clones, roughly 80% of them singletons. This specimen was CD4+ or CD8+ T cells sorted from blood, taken in a trial of the OX40 agonist ivuxolimab. Receptors originate from an adult with an advanced solid tumor such as melanoma, head and neck, liver or kidney cancer.

This clone is classed as medium-sized (0.01 to 0.1%). The genes are TRBV12-5 and TRBJ1-3, with unresolved D. The CDR3 is made up of 16 amino acids. Germline lookup yields CDR1 LGHNT and CDR2 FRNRAP. Trimming left V 11 bases short and J 4 bases short, with 24 bases between. The CDR3, as DNA: TGTGCTCCCTCCCGACCGGGCCACTCGCCCGGAAACACCATATATTTT. Its translation is CAPSRPGHSPGNTIYF.

This clone was counted between two and nine times. The chain recombines TRBV13 with TRBJ1-4; 8 nucleotides align to TRBD1. V lost 4 bases, J lost 7 bases, and 8 bases stayed unmatched. CDR1 PRHDT and CDR2 FYEKMQ come from the germline V gene (reference sequence). The CDR3 runs to 15 residues. DNA of the CDR3: TGTGCCAGCAGCTACAGGGGGGGCGCGGGTGAAAAACTGTTTTTT. Its translation: CASSYRGGAGEKLFF.

The chain recombines TRBV9 with TRBJ1-2; 8 bases agree with TRBD1. Germline values: CDR1 SGDLS, CDR2 YYNGEE. The ends lost 3 bases at V and 0 bases at J; junction bases unmatched: 7. The CDR3 is 16 residues long. DNA of the CDR3: TGTGCCAGCAGCGCCCCGGGACAGGTAGCTAACTATGGCTACACCTTC. Translation gives CASSAPGQVANYGYTF. Variable domain in full (rest from reference TRBV9 and TRBJ1-2): DSGVTQTPKHLITATGQRVTLRCSPRSGDLSVYWYQQSLDQGLQFLIQYYNGEERAKGNILERFSAQQFPDLHSELNLSSLELGDSALYFCASSAPGQVANYGYTFGSGTRLTVV.

This clone was seen a single time. Written as DNA, the CDR3 is TGTGCCAGCAGTGTTCTCGTCGGGGTAACTGAAGCTTTCTTT. This sequence encodes CASSVLVGVTEAFF. The genes are TRBV6-1 and TRBJ1-1, with no clear D. The V gene's germline CDR1 is MNHNS and CDR2 SASEGT. V lost 4 bases and J 5 bases, leaving 14 bases between the germline ends. The CDR3 loop spans 14 amino acids.

The rearrangement joins TRBV7-6 to TRBJ2-7, with D possibly called TRBD1 or TRBD2 (5 bases each). The CDR3 extends over 17 amino acids. Germline lookup yields CDR1 SGHVS and CDR2 FNYEAQ. Trimming pared 2 bases from V and 2 bases from J, leaving 19 bases between. The CDR3 region has the DNA TGTGCCAGCAGCTTAAGCCCGGGACCCCCTATGGCCTACGAGCAGTACTTC. This sequence encodes CASSLSPGPPMAYEQYF.

V and J are TRBV6-5 and TRBJ1-2; D gene uncertain. The CDR3 totals 12 residues. Germline CDR1 and CDR2: MNHEY and SVGAGI. The V and J ends lost 4 bases and 6 bases respectively, with 9 bases between them. The chain's CDR3 is CASSSTGNGYTF. The CDR3 DNA follows: TGTGCCAGCAGTTCGACGGGGAATGGCTACACCTTC.

The chain carries TRBV5-1 and TRBJ2-1; 11 bases match TRBD2. The CDR3 is made up of 18 amino acids. The trim removed 2 bases at V and 5 bases at J, leaving 12 bases unmatched. Germline assignment: CDR1 SGHRS and CDR2 YFSETQ. The chain's CDR3 is CASSFLSSLAGGHNEQFF. As DNA, the CDR3 is TGCGCCAGCAGCTTCCTAAGCTCGCTAGCGGGAGGCCACAATGAGCAGTTCTTC.

The chain couples TRBV10-2 to TRBJ2-7; 10 bases agree with TRBD2. Germline CDR1 and CDR2: WSHSY and SAAADI. There are 14 residues in the CDR3. V gave up 5 bases and J gave up 4 bases; unmatched junction bases: 5. This chain's CDR3 is CASSLAGVGYEQYF. CDR3 in DNA: TGCGCCAGCAGTCTAGCGGGAGTTGGGTACGAGCAGTACTTC.

The chain has TRBV19 and TRBJ1-1; D gene unclear. The V gene's germline CDR1 is LNHDA and CDR2 SQIVND (reference sequence). The CDR3 contains 13 residues. The V gene lost 4 bases and the J gene lost 4 bases, with 10 bases spanning the gap. Here the CDR3 DNA reads TGTGCCAGTAGTACAAAGGAGGGCACTGAAGCTTTCTTT. This sequence encodes CASSTKEGTEAFF. The full variable domain, in which reference TRBV19 and TRBJ1-1 provide the parts outside the CDR3, is DGGITQSPKYLFRKEGQNVTLSCEQNLNHDAMYWYRQDPGQGLRLIYYSQIVNDFQKGDIAEGYSVSREKKESFPLTVTSAQKNPTAFYLCASSTKEGTEAFFGQGTRLTVV.

The chain links TRBV28 to TRBJ2-5; 10 bases agree with TRBD1. This CDR3 region has 16 residues. In germline, CDR1 is MDHEN, CDR2 SYDVKM. Losses at the gene ends were 5 bases for V and 0 bases for J; bases not matched to a gene: 6. DNA of the CDR3: TGTGCCAGCAGTCCGCGGACAGGGGGGTACCAAGAGACCCAGTACTTC. This sequence encodes CASSPRTGGYQETQYF.

The genes are TRBV6-5 and TRBJ1-1; possibly TRBD1 for D (5 bases). The germline V gene encodes CDR1 MNHEY and CDR2 SVGAGI. Trimming took off 4 bases at V and 4 bases at J, with 19 bases between the two ends. CDR3 size: 16 residues. CDR3 bases: TGTGCCAGCAGTTTTTACACCGGCCGGGGCGGCACTGAAGCTTTCTTT. It yields the protein CASSFYTGRGGTEAFF.

The rearrangement links TRBV18 to TRBJ1-1; D gene ambiguous. CDR3 length equals 12 residues. From germline, CDR1 is KGHSH and CDR2 LQKENI. V lost 6 bases and J lost 6, with 11 bases in between. The CDR3 loop is CASSLDGAEAFF. For the CDR3, the DNA is TGTGCCAGCTCCTTGGATGGCGCTGAAGCTTTCTTT. Based on the CDR3 plus reference TRBV18 and TRBJ1-1, the full variable domain is NAGVMQNPRHLVRRRGQEARLRCSPMKGHSHVYWYRQLPEEGLKFMVYLQKENIIDESGMPKERFSAEFPKEGPSILRIQQVVRGDSAAYFCASSLDGAEAFFGQGTRLTVV.

This clone was detected only once. This chain connects TRBV19 to TRBJ1-1; 10 nucleotides line up with TRBD1. CDR3 length: 16 amino acids. V was pared by 3 bases and J by 1 base, with 5 bases of the junction left unmatched. From germline, CDR1 is LNHDA and CDR2 SQIVND (reference sequence). The CDR3 nucleotides are TGTGCCAGTAGTATGGGACAGGGGTGGAGGAACACTGAAGCTTTCTTT. Its translation is CASSMGQGWRNTEAFF.

J is TRBJ2-6 and V is TRBV18; D call uncertain. Germline V gene lookup returns CDR1 KGHSH and CDR2 LQKENI. CDR3 length equals 16 residues. The ends were cut back, 4 bases at V and 0 bases at J, with 10 bases in the middle. The CDR3, as DNA: TGTGCCAGCTCACGGGCAGTACCCTCTGGGGCCAACGTCCTGACTTTC. This codes for CASSRAVPSGANVLTF. The full variable domain, in which reference TRBV18 and TRBJ2-6 provide the parts outside the CDR3, is NAGVMQNPRHLVRRRGQEARLRCSPMKGHSHVYWYRQLPEEGLKFMVYLQKENIIDESGMPKERFSAEFPKEGPSILRIQQVVRGDSAAYFCASSRAVPSGANVLTFGAGSRLTVL.

This clone was counted only a few times. The J gene is TRBJ1-2, the V gene TRBV27; 9 nucleotides agree with TRBD1. J lost 8 bases, V lost 3 bases, and 7 bases had no gene match. The CDR3 length is 14 residues. Germline loops: CDR1 MNHEY, CDR2 SMNVEV (reference sequence). Here the CDR3 reads CASSFGTGSAGYTF. For the CDR3, the DNA is TGTGCCAGCAGTTTCGGGACAGGGAGTGCCGGCTACACCTTC.

The V call is TRBV19, the J call TRBJ1-1, with TRBD1 as a possible D gene (6 bases). Trimming left V 5 bases short and J 5 bases short, with 15 bases between. The CDR3 covers 14 residues. CDR1 is LNHDA and CDR2 is SQIVND in the germline V gene (reference sequence). The CDR3 region is CASSEQGEGTEAFF. The DNA for the CDR3 is TGTGCCAGTAGTGAACAGGGCGAGGGGACTGAAGCTTTCTTT.